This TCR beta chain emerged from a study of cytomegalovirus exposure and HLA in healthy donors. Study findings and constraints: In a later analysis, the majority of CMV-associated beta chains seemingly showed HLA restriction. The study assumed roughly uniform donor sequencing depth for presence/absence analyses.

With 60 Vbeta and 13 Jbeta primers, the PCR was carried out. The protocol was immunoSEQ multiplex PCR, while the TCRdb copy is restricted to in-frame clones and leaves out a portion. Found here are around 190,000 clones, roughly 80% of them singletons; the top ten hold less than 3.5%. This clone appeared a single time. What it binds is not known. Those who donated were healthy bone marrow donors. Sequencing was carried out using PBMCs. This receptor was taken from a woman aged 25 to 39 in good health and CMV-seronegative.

The CDR3 coding sequence is TGTGCCAGCAGCTCACCGACCCGGGGCTATGGCTACACCTTC. It codes for CASSSPTRGYGYTF. V and J are TRBV6-5 and TRBJ1-2; no definite D call. Trimming removed 6 bases at V and 4 bases at J, with 15 bases between. CDR1 is MNHEY and CDR2 is SVGAGI in the germline V gene. This CDR3 is built from 14 residues.